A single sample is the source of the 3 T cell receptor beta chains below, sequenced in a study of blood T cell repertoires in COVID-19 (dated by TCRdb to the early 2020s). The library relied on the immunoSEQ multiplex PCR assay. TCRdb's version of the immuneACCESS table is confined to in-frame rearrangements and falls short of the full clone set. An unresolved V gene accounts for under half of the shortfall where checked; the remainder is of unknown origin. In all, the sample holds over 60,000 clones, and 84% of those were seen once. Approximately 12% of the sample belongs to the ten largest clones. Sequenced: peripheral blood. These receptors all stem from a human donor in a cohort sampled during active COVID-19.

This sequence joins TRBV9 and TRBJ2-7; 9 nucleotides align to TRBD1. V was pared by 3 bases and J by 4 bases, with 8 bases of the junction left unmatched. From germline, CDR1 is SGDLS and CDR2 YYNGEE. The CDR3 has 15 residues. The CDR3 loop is CASSASPGQGYEQYF. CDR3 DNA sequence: TGTGCCAGCAGCGCCTCACCGGGACAGGGATACGAGCAGTACTTC. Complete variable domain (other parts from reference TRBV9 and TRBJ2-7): DSGVTQTPKHLITATGQRVTLRCSPRSGDLSVYWYQQSLDQGLQFLIQYYNGEERAKGNILERFSAQQFPDLHSELNLSSLELGDSALYFCASSASPGQGYEQYFGPGTRLTVT.

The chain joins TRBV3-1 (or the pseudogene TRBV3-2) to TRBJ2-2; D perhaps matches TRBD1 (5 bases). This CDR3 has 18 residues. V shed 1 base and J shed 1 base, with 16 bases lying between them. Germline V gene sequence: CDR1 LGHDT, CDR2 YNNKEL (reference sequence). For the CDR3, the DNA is TGTGCCAGCAGCCAAGGCCCCCCGGACACGGAGAACACCGGGGAGCTGTTTTTT. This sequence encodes CASSQGPPDTENTGELFF.

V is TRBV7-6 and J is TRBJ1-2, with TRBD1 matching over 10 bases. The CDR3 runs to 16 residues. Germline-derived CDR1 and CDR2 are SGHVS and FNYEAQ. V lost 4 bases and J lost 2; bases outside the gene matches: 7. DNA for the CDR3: TGTGCCAGCAGCTCTAGGGACAGGGGAACAAACTATGGCTACACCTTC. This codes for CASSSRDRGTNYGYTF.